These 4 T cell receptor beta chains were all obtained from the same sample, sequenced in a study of siplizumab effects on memory and regulatory T cells. Some clones are missing from TCRdb's copy, which holds only in-frame ones; the method was immunoSEQ multiplex PCR. Seen here are 50,000 to 75,000 clones, 79% observed once, and the top ten hold approximately 0.4%. The specimen was memory CD4+ T cells sorted from blood. The receptors derive from a human donor in good health.

As DNA, the CDR3 is TGCGCCAGCAGCCAGTGGACTAGCGGGGGGGTACAAAATGAGCAGTTCTTC. It translates to CASSQWTSGGVQNEQFF. The gene calls are TRBV4-1 and TRBJ2-1, with 15 bases that match TRBD2. Trimming took 3 bases from V and 7 from J; bases not matched to a gene: 7. The length of the CDR3 is 17 residues. CDR1 is MGHRA, CDR2 YSYEKL, per germline.

This chain joins TRBV19 and TRBJ2-7, with D possibly being TRBD1 (5 bases). Germline-derived CDR1 and CDR2 are LNHDA and SQIVND (reference sequence). With 4 bases removed from V and 0 bases from J, the gap between germline ends came to 10 bases. The CDR3 length is 14 residues. The CDR3: CASSRTLGSYEQYF. In DNA, the CDR3 is TGTGCCAGTAGTAGGACACTGGGCTCCTACGAGCAGTACTTC.

This chain uses TRBV19 with TRBJ1-5; TRBD1 matches 9 bases. The CDR3 length is 18 residues. Germline lookup yields CDR1 LNHDA and CDR2 SQIVND (reference sequence). The V and J ends lost 5 bases and 0 bases, in that order; junction bases with no gene match: 11. CDR3 in amino acids: CASSGTGFESYSNQPQHF. In DNA, the CDR3 is TGTGCCAGTAGTGGGACAGGGTTTGAGTCTTATAGCAATCAGCCCCAGCATTTT.

In this sample, this clone turned up once. V gene TRBV4-2 combines with J gene TRBJ1-2; 7 nucleotides align to TRBD1. Germline CDR1 LGHNA, CDR2 YNFKEQ. V was clipped by 6 bases and J by 4 bases; unmatched bases: 5. CDR3 length equals 13 residues. CDR3 coding DNA: TGTGCCAGCAGTTCGACAGGGCCCTATGGCTACACCTTC. Translating gives CASSSTGPYGYTF.